The source of this T cell receptor (beta chain) is a study of metastatic and nonmetastatic thyroid tumors. The wider study: Comparison of repertoires was carried out across blood and tumor or nodule tissue from malignant and benign thyroid patients.

At least ten counts were recorded for this clone. Nobody among the patients had been given any treatment before thyroid surgery. The V segment lost 1 base and the J segment 9 bases; nucleotides outside the gene matches: 5. This CDR3 has 14 residues. MiXCR re-clonotyped the PCR reads for TCRdb. Counted here are tens of thousands of clones, over 15% occurring once; the ten biggest clones make up 9.5% to 15%. The sample was blood. This chain uses TRBV12-3 or TRBV12-4 with TRBJ1-3, with 8 bases aligning to TRBD1. The clonotype was recovered from a male donor with papillary thyroid cancer or a benign thyroid nodule (not recorded which). Some clones in this sample may be carry-over from other donors' samples. The CDR3 reads CASSLGGQGGTIYF. As DNA, the CDR3 is TGTGCCAGCAGTTTAGGAGGACAGGGAGGCACCATATATTTT.